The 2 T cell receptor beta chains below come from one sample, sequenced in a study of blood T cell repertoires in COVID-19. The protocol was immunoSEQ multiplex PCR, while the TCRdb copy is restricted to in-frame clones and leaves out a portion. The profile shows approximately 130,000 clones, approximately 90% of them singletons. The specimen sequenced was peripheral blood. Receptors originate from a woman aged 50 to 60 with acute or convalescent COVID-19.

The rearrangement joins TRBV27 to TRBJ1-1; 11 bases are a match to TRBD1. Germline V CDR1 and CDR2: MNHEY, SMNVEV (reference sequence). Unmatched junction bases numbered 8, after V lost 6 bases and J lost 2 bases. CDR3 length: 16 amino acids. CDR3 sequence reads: CASRKMGTGGNTEAFF. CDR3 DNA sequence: TGTGCCAGCAGGAAGATGGGGACAGGGGGTAACACTGAAGCTTTCTTT.

CDR3 amino acids: CASSYWRDTEAFF. DNA for the CDR3: TGTGCCAGCAGTTACTGGAGGGACACTGAAGCTTTCTTT. The chain couples TRBV6-2 or TRBV6-3 to TRBJ1-1; D unresolved. The CDR3 is 13 amino acids. Germline values: CDR1 MNHEY, CDR2 SVGEGT. Trimming cost V 1 base and J 3 bases, with 6 bases left between them.